The source of this T cell receptor (beta chain) is a study of blood T cell repertoires in COVID-19. The overall study: T cells, B-cell-depleted T cells, or PBMCs supplied cDNA or gDNA.

This clone was counted ten times or more. Trimming shortened V by 4 bases and J by 4 bases, and 10 bases separated the two germline ends. CDR3 size: 13 residues. The germline gives CDR1 MNHNY, CDR2 SVGAGI (reference sequence). The table came from immunoSEQ multiplex PCR; TCRdb's copy has only in-frame clones and leaves some out. The repertoire holds 180,000 or so clones, with more than 65% as singletons. The sample was peripheral blood. This TCR was recovered from a human donor with acute or convalescent COVID-19. The donor label of this sample is uncertain. The rearrangement links TRBV6-6 to TRBJ1-2; a weak D match, TRBD1 (5 bases). CDR3 coding DNA: TGTGCCAGCAGTTCATCGACAGTCTATGGCTACACCTTC. Translation gives CASSSSTVYGYTF.